This T cell receptor (beta chain) was identified in a study of OX40 agonist ivuxolimab in advanced cancers. For the study at large: The drug used for patients, ivuxolimab, was an agonistic anti-OX40 (CD134) antibody. Patients in dose escalation had liver, melanoma, kidney or head and neck cancers. Therapy given before enrollment (anti-PD-1, anti-PD-L1 or anti-CTLA-4) was allowed, and 35% to 45% had some.

The CDR3 has 13 amino acids. V gave up 0 bases and J gave up 2 bases, with 4 bases separating them. Germline V gene lookup returns CDR1 KGHSH and CDR2 LQKENI. Assay used: immunoSEQ multiplex PCR; TCRdb lists only in-frame clones, some missing. This sample has about 84,000 clones, with approximately 89% found just once. This specimen consisted of CD4+ or CD8+ T cells sorted from blood, obtained in a trial of the OX40 agonist ivuxolimab. The sequence came from an adult with an advanced solid tumor such as melanoma, head and neck, liver or kidney cancer. The chain employs TRBV18 and TRBJ1-2, with no clear D. For the CDR3, the DNA is TGTGCCAGCTCACCACCGTTGAACTATGGCTACACCTTC. This translates into CASSPPLNYGYTF. The full variable domain, rest sourced from reference TRBV18 and TRBJ1-2, is NAGVMQNPRHLVRRRGQEARLRCSPMKGHSHVYWYRQLPEEGLKFMVYLQKENIIDESGMPKERFSAEFPKEGPSILRIQQVVRGDSAAYFCASSPPLNYGYTFGSGTRLTVV.